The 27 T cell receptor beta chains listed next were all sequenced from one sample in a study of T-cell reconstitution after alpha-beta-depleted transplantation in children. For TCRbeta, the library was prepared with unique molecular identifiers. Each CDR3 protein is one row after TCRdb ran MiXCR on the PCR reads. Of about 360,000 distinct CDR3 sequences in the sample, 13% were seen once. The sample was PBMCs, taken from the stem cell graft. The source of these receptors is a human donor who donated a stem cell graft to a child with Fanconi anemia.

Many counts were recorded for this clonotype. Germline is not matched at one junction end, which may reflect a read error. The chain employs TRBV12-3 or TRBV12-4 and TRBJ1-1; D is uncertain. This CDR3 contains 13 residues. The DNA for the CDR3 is TGCGCCAGCAGTTTGTTCAGCGGCACTGAAGCTTTCTTT. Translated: CASSLFSGTEAFF.

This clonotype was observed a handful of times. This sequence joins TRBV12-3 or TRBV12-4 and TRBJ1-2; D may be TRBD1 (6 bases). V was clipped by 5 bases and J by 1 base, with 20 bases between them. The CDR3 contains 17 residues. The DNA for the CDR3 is TGTGCCAGCAGTCGGCAAACGACAGGCCTATTTAACTATGGCTACACCTTC. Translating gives CASSRQTTGLFNYGYTF.

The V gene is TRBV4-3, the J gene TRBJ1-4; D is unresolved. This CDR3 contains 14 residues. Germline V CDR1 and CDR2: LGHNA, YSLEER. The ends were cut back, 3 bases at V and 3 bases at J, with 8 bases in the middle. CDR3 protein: CASSQDTANEKLFF. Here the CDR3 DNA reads TGCGCCAGCAGCCAGGATACCGCTAATGAAAAACTGTTTTTT.

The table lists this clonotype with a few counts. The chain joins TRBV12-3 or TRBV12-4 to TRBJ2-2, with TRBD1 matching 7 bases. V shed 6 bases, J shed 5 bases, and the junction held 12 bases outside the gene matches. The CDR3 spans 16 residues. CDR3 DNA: TGTGCCAGCAGCCGAACGGGGCTCAGGGGGACCGGGGAGCTGTTTTTT. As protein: CASSRTGLRGTGELFF.

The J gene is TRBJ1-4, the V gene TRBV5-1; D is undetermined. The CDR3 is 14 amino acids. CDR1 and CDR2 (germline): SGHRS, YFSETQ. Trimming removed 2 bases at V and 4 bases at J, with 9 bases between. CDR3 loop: CASSFGLFNEKLFF. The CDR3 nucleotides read TGCGCCAGCAGCTTTGGGTTATTTAATGAAAAACTGTTTTTT.

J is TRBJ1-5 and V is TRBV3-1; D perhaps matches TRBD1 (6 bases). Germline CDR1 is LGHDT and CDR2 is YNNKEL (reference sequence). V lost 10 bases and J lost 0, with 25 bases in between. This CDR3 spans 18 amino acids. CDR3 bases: TGTGCCATCTGTTCCCAGGACAGCCGAAAAAATAGCAATCAGCCCCAGCATTTT. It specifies CAICSQDSRKNSNQPQHF.

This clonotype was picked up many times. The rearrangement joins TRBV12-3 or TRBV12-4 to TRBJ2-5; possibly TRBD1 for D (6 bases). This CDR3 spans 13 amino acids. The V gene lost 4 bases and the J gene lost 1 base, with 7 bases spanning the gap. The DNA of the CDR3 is TGTGCCAGCAGTTCAGGGGCCCAAGAGACCCAGTACTTC. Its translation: CASSSGAQETQYF.

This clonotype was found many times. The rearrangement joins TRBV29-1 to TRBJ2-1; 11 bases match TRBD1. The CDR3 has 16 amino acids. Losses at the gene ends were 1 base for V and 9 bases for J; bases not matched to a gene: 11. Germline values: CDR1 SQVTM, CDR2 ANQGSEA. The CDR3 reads CSVEGELGQGAGEQFF. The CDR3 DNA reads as TGCAGCGTTGAAGGCGAGCTCGGACAGGGGGCTGGTGAGCAGTTCTTC.

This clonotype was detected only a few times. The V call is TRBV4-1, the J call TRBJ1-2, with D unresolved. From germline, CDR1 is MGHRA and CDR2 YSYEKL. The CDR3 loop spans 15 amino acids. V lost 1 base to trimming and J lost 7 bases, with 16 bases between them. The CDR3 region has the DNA TGCGCCAGCAGCCAAGGGTTTAACGTAATGACTGGCTACACCTTC. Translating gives CASSQGFNVMTGYTF.

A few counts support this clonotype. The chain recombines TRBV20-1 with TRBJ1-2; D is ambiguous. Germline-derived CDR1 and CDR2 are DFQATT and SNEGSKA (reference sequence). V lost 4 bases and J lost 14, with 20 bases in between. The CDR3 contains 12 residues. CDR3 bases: TGCAGTGCTATACTCCCCCCTTCCCCCCCTACCTTC. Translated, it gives CSAILPPSPPTF.

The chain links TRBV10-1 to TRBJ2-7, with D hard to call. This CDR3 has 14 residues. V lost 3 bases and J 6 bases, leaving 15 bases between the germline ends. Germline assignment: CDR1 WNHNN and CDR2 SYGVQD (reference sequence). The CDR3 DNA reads TGCGCCAGCAGTGAAGCTCAGGAATTTGGCGAGCAGTACTTC. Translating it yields CASSEAQEFGEQYF.

CDR3 region: CASSLLRENTEAFF. The CDR3 DNA sequence: TGCGCCAGCAGCTTGTTGCGGGAGAACACTGAAGCTTTCTTT. This sequence joins TRBV5-1 and TRBJ1-1; D remains unclear. The ends were cut back, 1 base at V and 1 base at J, with 8 bases in the middle. CDR1 and CDR2 from the germline V gene are SGHRS and YFSETQ. There are 14 residues in the CDR3.

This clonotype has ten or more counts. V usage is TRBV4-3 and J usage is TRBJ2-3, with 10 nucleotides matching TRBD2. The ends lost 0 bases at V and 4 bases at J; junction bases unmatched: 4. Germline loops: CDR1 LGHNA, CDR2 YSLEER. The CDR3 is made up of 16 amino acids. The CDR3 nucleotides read TGCGCCAGCAGCCAAGATGGGCTAGCGGGGGCAGATACGCAGTATTTT. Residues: CASSQDGLAGADTQYF.

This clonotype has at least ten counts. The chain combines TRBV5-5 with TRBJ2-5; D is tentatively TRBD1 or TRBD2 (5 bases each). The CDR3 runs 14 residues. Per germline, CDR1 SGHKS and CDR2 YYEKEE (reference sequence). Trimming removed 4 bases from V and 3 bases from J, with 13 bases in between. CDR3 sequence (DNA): TGTGCCAGCAGCCGGGGCCCCCGAAAAGAGACCCAGTACTTC. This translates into CASSRGPRKETQYF.

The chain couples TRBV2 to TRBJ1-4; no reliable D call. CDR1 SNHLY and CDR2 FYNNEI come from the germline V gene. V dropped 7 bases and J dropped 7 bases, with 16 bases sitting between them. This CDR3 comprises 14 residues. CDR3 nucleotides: TGTGCCAGCATAGATCGTCCGATAGGTGAAAAACTGTTTTTT. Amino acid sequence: CASIDRPIGEKLFF.

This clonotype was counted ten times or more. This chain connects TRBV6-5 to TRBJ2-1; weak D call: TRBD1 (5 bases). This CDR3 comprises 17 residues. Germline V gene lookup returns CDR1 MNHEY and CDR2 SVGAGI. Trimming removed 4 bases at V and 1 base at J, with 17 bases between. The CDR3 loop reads CASSSYPLQGSYNEQFF. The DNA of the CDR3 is TGTGCCAGCAGTTCCTACCCGCTCCAGGGATCCTACAATGAGCAGTTCTTC.

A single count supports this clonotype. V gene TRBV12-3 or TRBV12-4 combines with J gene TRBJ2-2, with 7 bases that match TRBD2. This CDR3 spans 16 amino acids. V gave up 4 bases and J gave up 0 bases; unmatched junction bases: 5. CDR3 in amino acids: CASSSVLAANTGELFF. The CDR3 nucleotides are TGTGCCAGCAGTTCCGTCCTAGCGGCGAACACCGGGGAGCTGTTTTTT.

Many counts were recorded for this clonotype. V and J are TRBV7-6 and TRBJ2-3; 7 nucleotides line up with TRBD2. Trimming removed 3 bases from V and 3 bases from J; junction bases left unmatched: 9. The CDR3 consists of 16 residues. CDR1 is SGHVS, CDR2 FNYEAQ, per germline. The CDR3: CASSFSFGGRTDTQYF. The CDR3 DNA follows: TGTGCCAGCAGCTTTAGCTTCGGGGGGAGGACAGATACGCAGTATTTT.

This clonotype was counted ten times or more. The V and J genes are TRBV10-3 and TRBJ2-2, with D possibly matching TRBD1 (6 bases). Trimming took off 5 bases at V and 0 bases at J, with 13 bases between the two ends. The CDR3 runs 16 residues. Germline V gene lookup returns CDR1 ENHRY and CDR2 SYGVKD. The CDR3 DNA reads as TGTGCCATCAGTCCCTCCGGACAGACGAACACCGGGGAGCTGTTTTTT. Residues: CAISPSGQTNTGELFF.

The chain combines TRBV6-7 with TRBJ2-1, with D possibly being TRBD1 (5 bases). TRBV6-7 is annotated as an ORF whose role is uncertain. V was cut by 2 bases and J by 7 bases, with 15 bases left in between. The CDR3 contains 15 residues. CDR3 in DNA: TGTGCCAGCAGTTACAGGGGCCCTGCTCCTAATGAGCAGTTCTTC. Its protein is CASSYRGPAPNEQFF.

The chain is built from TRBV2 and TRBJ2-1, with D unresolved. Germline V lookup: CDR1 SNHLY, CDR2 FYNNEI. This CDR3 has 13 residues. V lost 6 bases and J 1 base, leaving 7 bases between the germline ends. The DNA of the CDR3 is TGTGCCAGCAGGGATCCTTCCTACAATGAGCAGTTCTTC. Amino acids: CASRDPSYNEQFF.

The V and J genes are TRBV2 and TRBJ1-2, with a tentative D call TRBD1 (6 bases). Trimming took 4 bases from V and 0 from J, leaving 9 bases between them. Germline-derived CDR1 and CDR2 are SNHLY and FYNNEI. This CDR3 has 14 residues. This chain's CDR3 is CASSGQAANYGYTF. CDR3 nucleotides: TGTGCCAGCAGTGGACAGGCCGCTAACTATGGCTACACCTTC. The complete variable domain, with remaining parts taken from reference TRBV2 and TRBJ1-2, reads EPEVTQTPSHQVTQMGQEVILRCVPISNHLYFYWYRQILGQKVEFLVSFYNNEISEKSEIFDDQFSVERPDGSNFTLKIRSTKLEDSAMYFCASSGQAANYGYTFGSGTRLTVV.

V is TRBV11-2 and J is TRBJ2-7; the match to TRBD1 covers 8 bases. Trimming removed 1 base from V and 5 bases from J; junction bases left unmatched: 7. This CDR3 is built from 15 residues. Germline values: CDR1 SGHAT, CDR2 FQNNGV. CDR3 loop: CASSLGRTGTNEQYV. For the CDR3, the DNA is TGTGCCAGCAGCTTAGGGAGGACAGGGACCAACGAGCAGTACGTC.

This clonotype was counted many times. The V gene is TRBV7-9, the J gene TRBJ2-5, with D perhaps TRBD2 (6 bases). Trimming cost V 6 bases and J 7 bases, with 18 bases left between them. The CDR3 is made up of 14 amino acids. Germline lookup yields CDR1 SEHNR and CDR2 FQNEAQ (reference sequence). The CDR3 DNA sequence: TGTGCCAGCAGGACCCCAGGGATGGAGGGGACCCAGTACTTC. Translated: CASRTPGMEGTQYF.

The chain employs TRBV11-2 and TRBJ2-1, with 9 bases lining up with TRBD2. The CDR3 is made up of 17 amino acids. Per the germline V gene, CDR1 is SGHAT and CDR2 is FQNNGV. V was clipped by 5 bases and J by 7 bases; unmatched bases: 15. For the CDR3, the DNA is TGTGCCAGCAGCAAAGCCCTCGGGCGGGGGGGAAGTAATGAGCAGTTCTTC. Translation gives CASSKALGRGGSNEQFF.

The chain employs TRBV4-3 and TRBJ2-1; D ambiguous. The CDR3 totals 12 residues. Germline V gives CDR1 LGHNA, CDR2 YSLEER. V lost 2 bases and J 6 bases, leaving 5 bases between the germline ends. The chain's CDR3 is CASSQRVNEQFF. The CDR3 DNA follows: TGCGCCAGCAGCCAAAGGGTCAATGAGCAGTTCTTC.

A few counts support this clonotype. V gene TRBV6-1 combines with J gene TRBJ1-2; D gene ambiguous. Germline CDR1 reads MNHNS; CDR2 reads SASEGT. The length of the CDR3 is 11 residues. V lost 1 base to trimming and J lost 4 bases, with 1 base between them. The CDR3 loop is CASSEVYGYTF. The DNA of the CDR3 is TGTGCCAGCAGTGAAGTCTATGGCTACACCTTC.